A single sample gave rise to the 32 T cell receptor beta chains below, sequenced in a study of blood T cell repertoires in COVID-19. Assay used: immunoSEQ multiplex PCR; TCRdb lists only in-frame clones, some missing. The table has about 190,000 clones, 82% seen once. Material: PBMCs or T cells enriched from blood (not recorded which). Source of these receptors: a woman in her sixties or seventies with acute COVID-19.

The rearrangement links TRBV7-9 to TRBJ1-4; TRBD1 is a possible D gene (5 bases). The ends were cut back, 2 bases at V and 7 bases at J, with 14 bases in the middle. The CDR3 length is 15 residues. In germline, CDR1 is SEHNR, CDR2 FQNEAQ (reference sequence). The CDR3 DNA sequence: TGTGCCAGCAGCTTAAGTAGGGCCCAGGGTGAAAAACTGTTTTTT. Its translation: CASSLSRAQGEKLFF.

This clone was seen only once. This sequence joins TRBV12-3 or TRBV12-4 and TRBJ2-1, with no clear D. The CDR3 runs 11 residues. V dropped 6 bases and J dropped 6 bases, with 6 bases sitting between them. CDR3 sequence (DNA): TGTGCCAGCAGAGACATCAATGAGCAGTTCTTC. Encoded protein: CASRDINEQFF.

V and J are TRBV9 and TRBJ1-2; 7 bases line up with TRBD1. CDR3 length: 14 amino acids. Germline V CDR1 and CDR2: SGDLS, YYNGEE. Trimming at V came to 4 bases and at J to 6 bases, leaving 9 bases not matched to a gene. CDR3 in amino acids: CASSLQDRSNGYTF. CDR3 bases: TGTGCCAGCAGCCTCCAGGACAGGTCGAATGGCTACACCTTC.

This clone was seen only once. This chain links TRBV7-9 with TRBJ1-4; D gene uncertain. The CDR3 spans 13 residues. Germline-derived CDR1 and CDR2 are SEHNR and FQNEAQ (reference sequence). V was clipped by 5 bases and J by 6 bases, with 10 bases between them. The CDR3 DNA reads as TGTGCCAGCAGCCGATCCGGGGATGAAAAACTGTTTTTT. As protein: CASSRSGDEKLFF.

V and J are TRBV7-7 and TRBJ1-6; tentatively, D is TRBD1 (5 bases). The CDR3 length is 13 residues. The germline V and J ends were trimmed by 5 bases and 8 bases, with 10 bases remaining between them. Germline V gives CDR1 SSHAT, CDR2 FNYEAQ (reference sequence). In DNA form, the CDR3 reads TGTGCCAGCAGCCCACTCAGGGATTCACCCCTCCACTTT. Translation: CASSPLRDSPLHF.

The CDR3 DNA is TGTGCCAGCAGGGCAGAGGGGCTAGCGGGAAACCTTGCTAGCACAGATACGCAGTATTTT. Its translation is CASRAEGLAGNLASTDTQYF. This chain uses TRBV6-4 with TRBJ2-3; 9 bases line up with TRBD2. The CDR3 has 20 residues. With V trimmed by 6 bases and J by 0 bases, 19 bases remained unmatched. The germline V gene has CDR1 MRHNA and CDR2 SNTAGT.

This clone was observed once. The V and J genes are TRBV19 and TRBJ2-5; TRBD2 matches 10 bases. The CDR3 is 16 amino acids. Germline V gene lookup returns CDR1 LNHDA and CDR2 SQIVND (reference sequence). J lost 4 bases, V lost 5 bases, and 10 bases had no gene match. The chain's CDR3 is CASSPYGAGGRETQYF. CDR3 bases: TGTGCCAGTAGTCCATACGGAGCGGGGGGGAGAGAGACCCAGTACTTC.

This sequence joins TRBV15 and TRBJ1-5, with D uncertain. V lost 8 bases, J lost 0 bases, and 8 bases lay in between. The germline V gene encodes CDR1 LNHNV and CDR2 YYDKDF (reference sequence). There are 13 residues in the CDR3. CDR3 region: CATAGDSNQPQHF. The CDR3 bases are TGTGCCACCGCCGGGGATAGCAATCAGCCCCAGCATTTT. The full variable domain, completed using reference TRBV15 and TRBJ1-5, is DAMVIQNPRYQVTQFGKPVTLSCSQTLNHNVMYWYQQKSSQAPKLLFHYYDKDFNNEADTPDNFQSRRPNTSFCFLDIRSPGLGDTAMYLCATAGDSNQPQHFGDGTRLSIL.

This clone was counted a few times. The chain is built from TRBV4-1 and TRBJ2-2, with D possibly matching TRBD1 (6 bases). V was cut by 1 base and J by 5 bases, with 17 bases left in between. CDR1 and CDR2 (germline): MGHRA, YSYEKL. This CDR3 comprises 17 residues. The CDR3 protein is CASSQVSGRGRTGELFF. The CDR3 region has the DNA TGCGCCAGCAGCCAAGTTTCCGGCAGGGGTCGGACCGGGGAGCTGTTTTTT.

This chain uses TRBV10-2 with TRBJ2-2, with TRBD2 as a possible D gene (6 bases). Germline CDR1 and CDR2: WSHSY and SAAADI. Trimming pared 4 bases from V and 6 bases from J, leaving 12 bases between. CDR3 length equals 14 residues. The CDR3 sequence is CASSAAGIAGELFF. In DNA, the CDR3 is TGCGCCAGCAGTGCCGCGGGAATTGCCGGGGAGCTGTTTTTT.

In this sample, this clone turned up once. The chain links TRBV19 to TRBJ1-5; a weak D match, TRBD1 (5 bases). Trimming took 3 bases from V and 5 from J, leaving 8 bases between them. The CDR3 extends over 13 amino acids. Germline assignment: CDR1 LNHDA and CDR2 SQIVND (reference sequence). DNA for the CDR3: TGTGCCAGTAGTATTGGAGGGGATCAGCCCCAGCATTTT. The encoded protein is CASSIGGDQPQHF.

The chain's CDR3 is CASSLRPDRTNEKLFF. The DNA of the CDR3 is TGTGCCAGCAGCTTGCGGCCCGACAGAACTAATGAAAAACTGTTTTTT. This chain uses TRBV5-5 with TRBJ1-4; D is possibly TRBD1 (5 bases). The CDR3 has 16 residues. V was clipped by 1 base and J by 1 base, with 11 bases between them. CDR1 and CDR2 (germline): SGHKS, YYEKEE (reference sequence).

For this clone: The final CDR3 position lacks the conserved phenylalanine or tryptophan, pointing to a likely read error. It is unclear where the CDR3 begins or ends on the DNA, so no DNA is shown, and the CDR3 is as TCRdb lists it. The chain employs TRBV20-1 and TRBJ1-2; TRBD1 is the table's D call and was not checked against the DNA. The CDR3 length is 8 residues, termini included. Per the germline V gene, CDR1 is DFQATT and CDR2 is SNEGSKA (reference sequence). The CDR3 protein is CSPRERLY.

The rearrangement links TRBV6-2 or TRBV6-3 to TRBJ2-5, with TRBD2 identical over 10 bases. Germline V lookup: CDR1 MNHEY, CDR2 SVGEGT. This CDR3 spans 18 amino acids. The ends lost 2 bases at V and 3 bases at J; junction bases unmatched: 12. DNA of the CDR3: TGTGCCAGCAGTTACCAACTAGCGGGGCTACCAAAAGAAGAGACCCAGTACTTC. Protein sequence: CASSYQLAGLPKEETQYF.

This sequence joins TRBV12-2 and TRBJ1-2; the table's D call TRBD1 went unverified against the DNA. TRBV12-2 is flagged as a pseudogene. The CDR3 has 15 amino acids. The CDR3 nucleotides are TGTGCAAGTCGCTTCTTGGACAGGGGGGACTATGGCTACACCTTC. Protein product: CASRFLDRGDYGYTF.

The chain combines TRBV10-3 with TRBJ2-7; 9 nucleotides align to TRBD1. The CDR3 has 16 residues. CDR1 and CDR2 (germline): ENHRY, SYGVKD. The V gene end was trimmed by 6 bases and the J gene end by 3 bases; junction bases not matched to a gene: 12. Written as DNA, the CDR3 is TGTGCCATCAGGAGGGGAAGGGACAGGGCGATCTACGAGCAGTACGTC. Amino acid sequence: CAIRRGRDRAIYEQYV.

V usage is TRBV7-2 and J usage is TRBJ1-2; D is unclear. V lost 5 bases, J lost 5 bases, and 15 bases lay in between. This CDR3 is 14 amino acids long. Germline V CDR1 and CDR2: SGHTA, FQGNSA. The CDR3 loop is CASSPGPEGYGYTF. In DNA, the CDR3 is TGTGCCAGCAGCCCGGGTCCCGAAGGATATGGCTACACCTTC.

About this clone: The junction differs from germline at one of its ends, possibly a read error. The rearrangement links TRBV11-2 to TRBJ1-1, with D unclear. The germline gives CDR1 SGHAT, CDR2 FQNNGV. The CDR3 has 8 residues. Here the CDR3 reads CASSSLSF. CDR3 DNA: TGTGCCAGCAGCTCATTGAGCTTT.

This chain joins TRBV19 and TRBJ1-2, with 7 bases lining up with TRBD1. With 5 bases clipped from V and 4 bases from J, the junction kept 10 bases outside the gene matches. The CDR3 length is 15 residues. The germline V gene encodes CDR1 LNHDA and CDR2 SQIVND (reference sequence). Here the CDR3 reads CASSLAQGNGYGYTF. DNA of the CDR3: TGTGCCAGTAGTCTCGCACAGGGGAATGGCTATGGCTACACCTTC. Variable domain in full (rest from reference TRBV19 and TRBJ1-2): DGGITQSPKYLFRKEGQNVTLSCEQNLNHDAMYWYRQDPGQGLRLIYYSQIVNDFQKGDIAEGYSVSREKKESFPLTVTSAQKNPTAFYLCASSLAQGNGYGYTFGSGTRLTVV.

The chain's CDR3 is CASSSRQGPRHGYTF. The CDR3 coding sequence is TGTGCCAGCAGCTCGAGACAGGGGCCCCGGCATGGCTACACCTTC. V and J are TRBV11-2 and TRBJ1-2, with 8 bases identical to TRBD1. Germline V gene lookup returns CDR1 SGHAT and CDR2 FQNNGV. The ends lost 4 bases at V and 6 bases at J; junction bases unmatched: 10. The CDR3 totals 15 residues.

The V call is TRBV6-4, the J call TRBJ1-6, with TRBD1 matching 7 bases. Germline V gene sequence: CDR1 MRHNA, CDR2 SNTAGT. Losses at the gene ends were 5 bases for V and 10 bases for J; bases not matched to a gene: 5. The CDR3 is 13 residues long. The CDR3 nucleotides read TGTGCCAGCAGTCCTACAGGGGAGTCACCCCTCCACTTT. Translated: CASSPTGESPLHF.

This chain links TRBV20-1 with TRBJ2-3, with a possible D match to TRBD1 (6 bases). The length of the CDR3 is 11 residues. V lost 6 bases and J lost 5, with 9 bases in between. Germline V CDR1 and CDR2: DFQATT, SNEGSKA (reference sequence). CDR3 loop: CSAEDRDTQYF. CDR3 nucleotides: TGCAGTGCCGAGGACAGAGATACGCAGTATTTT.

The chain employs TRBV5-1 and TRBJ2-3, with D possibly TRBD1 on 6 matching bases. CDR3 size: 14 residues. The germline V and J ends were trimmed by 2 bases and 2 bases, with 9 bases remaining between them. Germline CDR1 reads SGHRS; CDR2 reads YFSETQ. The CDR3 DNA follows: TGCGCCAGCAGCTTTAGGGACATCACAGATACGCAGTATTTT. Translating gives CASSFRDITDTQYF.

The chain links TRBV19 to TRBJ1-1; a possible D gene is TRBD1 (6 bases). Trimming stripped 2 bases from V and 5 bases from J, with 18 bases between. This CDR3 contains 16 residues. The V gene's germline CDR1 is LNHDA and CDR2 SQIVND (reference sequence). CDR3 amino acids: CASSIFQGVQGTEAFF. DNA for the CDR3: TGTGCCAGTAGTATATTCCAGGGAGTTCAGGGGACTGAAGCTTTCTTT.

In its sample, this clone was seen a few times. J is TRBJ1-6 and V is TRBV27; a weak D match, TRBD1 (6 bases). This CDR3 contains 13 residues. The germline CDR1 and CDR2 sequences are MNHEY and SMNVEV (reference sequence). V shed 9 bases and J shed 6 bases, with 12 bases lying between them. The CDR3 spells CASTGTGNSPLHF. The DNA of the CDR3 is TGTGCCAGTACAGGGACGGGTAATTCACCCCTCCACTTT.

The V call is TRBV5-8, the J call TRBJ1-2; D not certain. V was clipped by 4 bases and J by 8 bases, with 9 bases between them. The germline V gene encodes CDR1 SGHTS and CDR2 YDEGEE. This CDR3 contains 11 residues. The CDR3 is CASSKLGGYTF. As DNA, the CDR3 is TGTGCCAGCAGCAAACTCGGGGGCTACACCTTC.

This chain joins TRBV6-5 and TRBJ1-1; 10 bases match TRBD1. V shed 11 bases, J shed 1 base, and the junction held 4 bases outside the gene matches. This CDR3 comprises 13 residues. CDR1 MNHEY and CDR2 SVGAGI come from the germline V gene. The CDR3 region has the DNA TGTGCCTGCCGGGACAGGGGGAACACTGAAGCTTTCTTT. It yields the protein CACRDRGNTEAFF.

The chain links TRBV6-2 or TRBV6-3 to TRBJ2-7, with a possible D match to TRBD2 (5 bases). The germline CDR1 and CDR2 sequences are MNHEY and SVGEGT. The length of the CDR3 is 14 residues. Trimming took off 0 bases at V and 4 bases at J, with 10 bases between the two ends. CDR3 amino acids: CASSYSPGGYEQYV. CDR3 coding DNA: TGTGCCAGCAGTTACTCACCGGGCGGGTACGAGCAGTACGTC.

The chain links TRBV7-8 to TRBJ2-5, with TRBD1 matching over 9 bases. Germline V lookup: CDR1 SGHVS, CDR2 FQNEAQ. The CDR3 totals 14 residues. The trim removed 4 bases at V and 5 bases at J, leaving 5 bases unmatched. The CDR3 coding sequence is TGTGCCAGCAGCTCAGACAGGGGGAATGAGACCCAGTACTTC. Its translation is CASSSDRGNETQYF. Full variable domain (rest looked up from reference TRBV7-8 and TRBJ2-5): GAGVSQSPRYKVAKRGQDVALRCDPISGHVSLFWYQQALGQGPEFLTYFQNEAQLDKSGLPSDRFFAERPEGSVSTLKIQRTQQEDSAVYLCASSSDRGNETQYFGPGTRLLVL.

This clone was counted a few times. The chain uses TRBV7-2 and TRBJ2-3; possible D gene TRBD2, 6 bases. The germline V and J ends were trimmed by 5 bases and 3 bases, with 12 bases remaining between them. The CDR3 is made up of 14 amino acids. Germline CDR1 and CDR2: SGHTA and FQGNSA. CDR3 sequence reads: CASSLYRGTDTQYF. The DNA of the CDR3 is TGTGCCAGCAGCCTTTACCGGGGGACAGATACGCAGTATTTT. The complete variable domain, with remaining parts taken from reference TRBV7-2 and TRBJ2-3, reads GAGVSQSPSNKVTEKGKDVELRCDPISGHTALYWYRQSLGQGLEFLIYFQGNSAPDKSGLPSDRFSAERTGGSVSTLTIQRTQQEDSAVYLCASSLYRGTDTQYFGPGTRLTVL.

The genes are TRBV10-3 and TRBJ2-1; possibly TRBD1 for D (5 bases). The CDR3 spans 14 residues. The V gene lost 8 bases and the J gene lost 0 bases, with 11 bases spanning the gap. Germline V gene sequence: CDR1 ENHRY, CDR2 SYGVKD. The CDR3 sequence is CAIVGDSSYNEQFF. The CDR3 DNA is TGTGCCATCGTAGGAGACAGCTCCTACAATGAGCAGTTCTTC.

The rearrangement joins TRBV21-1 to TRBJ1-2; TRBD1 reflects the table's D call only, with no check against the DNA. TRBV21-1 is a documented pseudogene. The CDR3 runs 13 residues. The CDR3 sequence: CASRRRDSYGYTF. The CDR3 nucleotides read TGTGCCAGCAGACGACGGGACAGCTATGGCTACACCTTC.